The text below deals with one T cell receptor (beta chain). Antigen unknown. TCRdb used MiXCR to reprocess the RT-PCR reads, holding one entry per CDR3 protein. Of around 520,000 distinct CDR3 sequences listed, about 10% are singletons. This entry is derived from a study of response to subunit inactivated influenza vaccine. Study-wide results and caveats: Authors suggested that a seasonal influenza vaccination recruits few new T cells each time.

V gave up 4 bases and J gave up 4 bases; unmatched junction bases: 1. CDR1 and CDR2 (germline): LGHDT, YNNKEL (reference sequence). This CDR3 comprises 13 residues. J is TRBJ1-1 and V is TRBV3-1; 9 nucleotides line up with TRBD1. This TCR came from a man in his fifties who received an inactivated influenza vaccine. Source: PBMCs from blood, taken on the day of vaccination. This CDR3 is CASSRDRVTEAFF. CDR3 nucleotide sequence: TGTGCCAGCAGCCGGGACAGGGTCACTGAAGCTTTCTTT.